Below are 19 T cell receptor beta chains sequenced from a single sample in a study of Ad26.COV2.S vaccination and SARS-CoV-2 variants. Data came from immunoSEQ multiplex PCR; TCRdb stores just in-frame clones and leaves some out. The table records 200,000 to 300,000 clones, approximately 88% of them present only once. Stated treatment: over 15 received Ad26.COV2.S at low or high dose, single or two shots; five or six received placebo; per-sample allocation not given. Vaccine and placebo recipients were sampled on day 63 after the first injection. This specimen was peripheral blood, taken in a trial of Ad26.COV2.S vaccine versus placebo. These receptors originate from a person between 18 and 59 years old who received the Ad26.COV2.S COVID-19 vaccine or a placebo.

The V gene is TRBV28, the J gene TRBJ2-6; perhaps TRBD1 as D (6 bases). V dropped 1 base and J dropped 0 bases, with 22 bases sitting between them. Germline V gene data show CDR1 as MDHEN and CDR2 as SYDVKM. The CDR3 loop spans 21 amino acids. CDR3 region: CASSLSGWGQGEASGANVLTF. The DNA for the CDR3 is TGTGCCAGCAGTTTATCCGGATGGGGGCAGGGAGAGGCCTCTGGGGCCAACGTCCTGACTTTC. Based on the CDR3 plus reference TRBV28 and TRBJ2-6, the full variable domain is DVKVTQSSRYLVKRTGEKVFLECVQDMDHENMFWYRQDPGLGLRLIYFSYDVKMKEKGDIPEGYSVSREKKERFSLILESASTNQTSMYLCASSLSGWGQGEASGANVLTFGAGSRLTVL.

The V call is TRBV6-2 or TRBV6-3, the J call TRBJ2-7; no clear D. Germline values: CDR1 MNHEY, CDR2 SVGEGT. The V end was cut by 0 bases, the J end by 2 bases, with 8 bases between. CDR3 size: 14 residues. As DNA, the CDR3 is TGTGCCAGCAGTTACTCTGGCAGCACCTACGAGCAGTACTTC. Its protein product is CASSYSGSTYEQYF.

The CDR3 DNA reads TGTGCCAGCAGCCTTTGGGACGAGCCGAGCACAGATACGCAGTATTTT. Protein sequence: CASSLWDEPSTDTQYF. V is TRBV14 and J is TRBJ2-3, with D perhaps assigned TRBD1 or TRBD2 (5 bases each). Between the trimmed V and J ends, which lost 4 bases and 0 bases, there was a span of 14 bases. This CDR3 is 16 amino acids long. CDR1 and CDR2 (germline): SGHDN, FVKESK. Based on the CDR3 plus reference TRBV14 and TRBJ2-3, the full variable domain is EAGVTQFPSHSVIEKGQTVTLRCDPISGHDNLYWYRRVMGKEIKFLLHFVKESKQDESGMPNNRFLAERTGGTYSTLKVQPAELEDSGVYFCASSLWDEPSTDTQYFGPGTRLTVL.

About this clone: The germline gene is not matched at one end of the junction; a read error may be the cause. The chain combines TRBV2 with TRBJ1-2; D gene unclear. The germline gives CDR1 SNHLY, CDR2 FYNNEI. The CDR3 is 14 amino acids. CDR3 coding DNA: TGTGCCAGCAGGGAAGGGCTTACTAACTATGGCTACACCTTC. This codes for CASREGLTNYGYTF.

The V and J genes are TRBV6-5 and TRBJ1-1, with D unresolved. Germline-derived CDR1 and CDR2 are MNHEY and SVGAGI. The CDR3 runs 13 residues. The CDR3 DNA is TGTGCTTCGGCCGGGATTGTGGGCACTGAAGCTTTCTTT. It codes for CASAGIVGTEAFF.

Only a few counts were recorded for this clone. V gene TRBV4-3 combines with J gene TRBJ2-7; D may correspond to TRBD1 or TRBD2 (5 bases each). V was trimmed by 0 bases and J by 3 bases, leaving 12 bases between them. The CDR3 length is 15 residues. The germline V gene has CDR1 LGHNA and CDR2 YSLEER. The CDR3 bases are TGCGCCAGCAGCCAAGAGAGAGGGGTCCGCTACGAGCAGTACTTC. Translating gives CASSQERGVRYEQYF.

The chain has TRBV5-6 and TRBJ2-7; TRBD2 matches 7 bases. V was pared by 0 bases and J by 6 bases, with 12 bases of the junction left unmatched. CDR3 length: 16 residues. In germline, CDR1 is SGHDT, CDR2 YYEEEE. Written as DNA, the CDR3 is TGTGCCAGCAGCTTGGCCCCCAACCGACTAGCCGCCGAGCAGTACTTC. Amino acids: CASSLAPNRLAAEQYF.

The chain uses TRBV19 and TRBJ1-3, with D unclear. Trimming cost V 1 base and J 7 bases, with 5 bases left between them. Germline V CDR1 and CDR2: LNHDA, SQIVND (reference sequence). This CDR3 comprises 12 residues. CDR3 sequence (DNA): TGTGCCAGTAGTATAGGGCGGAACACCATATATTTT. Its translation: CASSIGRNTIYF.

This clone has just a few counts. The chain carries TRBV28 and TRBJ1-5; D is uncertain. The CDR3 extends over 15 amino acids. Germline CDR1 and CDR2: MDHEN and SYDVKM. V was clipped by 2 bases and J by 0 bases, with 8 bases between them. The CDR3 region is CASSLGGYSNQPQHF. CDR3 bases: TGTGCCAGCAGTTTAGGAGGTTATAGCAATCAGCCCCAGCATTTT.

The chain carries TRBV11-2 and TRBJ2-1; D call uncertain. Germline lookup yields CDR1 SGHAT and CDR2 FQNNGV. This CDR3 comprises 11 residues. V lost 3 bases, J lost 7 bases, and 4 bases lay in between. The CDR3 region is CASSFINEQFF. CDR3 in DNA: TGTGCCAGCAGCTTTATAAATGAGCAGTTCTTC.

This clone was seen only a few times. The J gene is TRBJ1-1, the V gene TRBV6-4, with TRBD1 matching 11 bases. The CDR3 has 16 amino acids. Germline values: CDR1 MRHNA, CDR2 SNTAGT. Germline trimming cut 6 bases from V and 1 base from J; bases unmatched to any gene: 7. The CDR3 DNA reads TGTGCCAGCAGGCAAAGGACAGGGGGCCCGAACACTGAAGCTTTCTTT. Its translation is CASRQRTGGPNTEAFF.

This clone is a singleton in its sample. The chain links TRBV24-1 to TRBJ2-1; the D gene is possibly TRBD1 (7 bases). Looked up from germline, CDR1 is KGHDR and CDR2 is SFDVKD. The CDR3 totals 13 residues. The V gene lost 6 bases and the J gene lost 10 bases, with 15 bases spanning the gap. The CDR3 DNA is TGTGCCACCAGTACTCCAGGGGGGCGCGAGCAGTTCTTC. Translated: CATSTPGGREQFF.

This clone was counted only a few times. The chain combines TRBV19 with TRBJ1-2; no reliable D call. The CDR3 totals 14 residues. The germline V gene encodes CDR1 LNHDA and CDR2 SQIVND (reference sequence). V dropped 6 bases and J dropped 4 bases, with 15 bases sitting between them. The CDR3 sequence: CASSGLAARYGYTF. For the CDR3, the DNA is TGTGCCAGTAGCGGCCTGGCGGCTCGCTATGGCTACACCTTC.

The chain has TRBV6-5 and TRBJ1-6; 7 nucleotides align to TRBD1. There are 15 residues in the CDR3. Germline V gives CDR1 MNHEY, CDR2 SVGAGI. The junction had 5 bases not matched to a gene; V was cut back by 6 bases and J by 3 bases. CDR3 protein: CASSSRDSYNSPLHF. The CDR3 DNA reads TGTGCCAGCAGCTCCCGGGACAGCTATAATTCACCCCTCCACTTT.

The rearrangement uses TRBV24-1 and TRBJ2-1; D remains ambiguous. V lost 9 bases and J lost 0, with 11 bases in between. Germline V gene sequence: CDR1 KGHDR, CDR2 SFDVKD. This CDR3 is built from 14 residues. As DNA, the CDR3 is TGTGCCACCCCTCCTACACGCTCCTACAATGAGCAGTTCTTC. It is translated as CATPPTRSYNEQFF.

This clone was detected a few times. V gene TRBV28 combines with J gene TRBJ1-5; TRBD1 might be the D (6 bases). CDR3 size: 14 residues. Trimming pared 3 bases from V and 7 bases from J, leaving 13 bases between. Germline V gene sequence: CDR1 MDHEN, CDR2 SYDVKM. CDR3 nucleotides: TGTGCCAGCAGTTTTGAGGGGAGGGGGCAGCCCCAGCATTTT. It specifies CASSFEGRGQPQHF.

CDR3 sequence (DNA): TGCAGCGTAGTGACAGGTCAGACGCAGTATTTT. Its protein is CSVVTGQTQYF. The chain recombines TRBV29-1 with TRBJ2-3; tentative D call: TRBD1 (6 bases). Germline V gives CDR1 SQVTM, CDR2 ANQGSEA. The V end was cut by 6 bases, the J end by 9 bases, with 13 bases between. The CDR3 is 11 residues long.

V and J are TRBV6-5 and TRBJ2-7, with 11 bases identical to TRBD1. The germline CDR1 and CDR2 sequences are MNHEY and SVGAGI. V lost 5 bases, J lost 6 bases, and 6 bases stayed unmatched. The CDR3 consists of 14 residues. The DNA for the CDR3 is TGTGCCAGCAGTAGCCGGACAGGGGGCGGCGAGCAGTACTTC. This sequence encodes CASSSRTGGGEQYF.

The chain combines TRBV19 with TRBJ2-7; D remains unclear. Germline V gene data show CDR1 as LNHDA and CDR2 as SQIVND (reference sequence). The length of the CDR3 is 13 residues. Trimming removed 4 bases from V and 3 bases from J, with 10 bases in between. CDR3 residues: CASSTTFLYEQYF. The CDR3 DNA is TGTGCCAGTAGTACTACCTTTCTCTACGAGCAGTACTTC.